Listed here are 25 T cell receptor beta chains from one sample, sequenced in a study of OX40 agonist ivuxolimab in advanced cancers. Only in-frame clones appear in the TCRdb table, and some are missing; sequencing was by immunoSEQ multiplex PCR. Of tens of thousands of clones in the sample, over 85% were seen once. This sample comprised CD4+ or CD8+ T cells sorted from blood, obtained in a trial of the OX40 agonist ivuxolimab. The receptors derive from an adult with an advanced solid tumor such as melanoma, head and neck, liver or kidney cancer.

This chain joins TRBV19 and TRBJ2-7; D may be TRBD1 or TRBD2 (5 bases each). V lost 10 bases to trimming and J lost 5 bases, with 21 bases between them. CDR1 and CDR2 from the germline V gene are LNHDA and SQIVND (reference sequence). The length of the CDR3 is 14 residues. This chain's CDR3 is CAIDGGGIVNEQYF. The CDR3 nucleotides read TGTGCCATAGACGGTGGGGGAATAGTAAACGAGCAGTACTTC.

The V call is TRBV25-1, the J call TRBJ1-1, with 7 bases aligning to TRBD1. The CDR3 sequence is 16 residues long. Germline V gene lookup returns CDR1 MGHDK and CDR2 SYGVNS. Germline trimming cut 2 bases from V and 1 base from J; bases unmatched to any gene: 7. In DNA, the CDR3 is TGTGCCAGCAGTGAAAATGCGGACAGGAGGAACACTGAAGCTTTCTTT. Translating it yields CASSENADRRNTEAFF.

The chain has TRBV27 and TRBJ1-2, with unresolved D. The V gene's germline CDR1 is MNHEY and CDR2 SMNVEV (reference sequence). V lost 8 bases, J lost 5 bases, and 18 bases lay in between. This CDR3 spans 14 amino acids. CDR3 sequence reads: CASGFVGYPYGYTF. The CDR3 region has the DNA TGTGCCAGCGGATTTGTCGGCTACCCTTATGGCTACACCTTC.

The chain recombines TRBV7-9 with TRBJ2-5; 8 nucleotides agree with TRBD2. Trimming took 3 bases from V and 2 from J; bases not matched to a gene: 11. The germline CDR1 and CDR2 sequences are SEHNR and FQNEAQ (reference sequence). This CDR3 contains 17 residues. CDR3 nucleotides: TGTGCCAGCAGCTTCCCTCCCCGCGGGGGGCCTCAAGAGACCCAGTACTTC. This translates into CASSFPPRGGPQETQYF.

This rearrangement joins TRBV6-5 to TRBJ1-1; D ambiguous. Germline V gene sequence: CDR1 MNHEY, CDR2 SVGAGI. This CDR3 spans 15 amino acids. V was cut by 6 bases and J by 4 bases, with 18 bases left in between. CDR3 bases: TGTGCCAGCAGCCCCATATTGGTTGAGCTCACTGAAGCTTTCTTT. This translates into CASSPILVELTEAFF.

The gene calls are TRBV27 and TRBJ1-1, with D possibly being TRBD1 (5 bases). This CDR3 is 15 amino acids long. With 0 bases removed from V and 4 bases from J, the gap between germline ends came to 12 bases. The germline V gene encodes CDR1 MNHEY and CDR2 SMNVEV (reference sequence). CDR3: CASSLSTGQSTEAFF. The CDR3 bases are TGTGCCAGCAGTTTATCCACAGGCCAAAGCACTGAAGCTTTCTTT.

This clone was counted only a few times. The chain uses TRBV2 and TRBJ1-2, with D perhaps matching TRBD1 (6 bases). This CDR3 spans 13 amino acids. Trimming pared 5 bases from V and 4 bases from J, leaving 11 bases between. Germline V gives CDR1 SNHLY, CDR2 FYNNEI. In DNA form, the CDR3 reads TGTGCCAGCAGTATACAGGGTGTCTATGGCTACACCTTC. Translating gives CASSIQGVYGYTF. Filled out from reference TRBV2 and TRBJ1-2, the complete variable domain reads EPEVTQTPSHQVTQMGQEVILRCVPISNHLYFYWYRQILGQKVEFLVSFYNNEISEKSEIFDDQFSVERPDGSNFTLKIRSTKLEDSAMYFCASSIQGVYGYTFGSGTRLTVV.

The chain is built from TRBV9 and TRBJ2-3, with 7 bases lining up with TRBD2. The CDR3 contains 17 residues. From germline, CDR1 is SGDLS and CDR2 YYNGEE. Germline trimming cut 3 bases from V and 0 bases from J; bases unmatched to any gene: 10. CDR3 protein: CASSARLAEQSTDTQYF. DNA of the CDR3: TGTGCCAGCAGCGCGAGACTAGCAGAACAGAGCACAGATACGCAGTATTTT. Full variable domain (remainder filled in from reference TRBV9 and TRBJ2-3): DSGVTQTPKHLITATGQRVTLRCSPRSGDLSVYWYQQSLDQGLQFLIQYYNGEERAKGNILERFSAQQFPDLHSELNLSSLELGDSALYFCASSARLAEQSTDTQYFGPGTRLTVL.

The J gene is TRBJ1-4, the V gene TRBV5-4; no clear D. V was trimmed by 0 bases and J by 8 bases, leaving 11 bases between them. Germline CDR1 reads SGHNT; CDR2 reads YYREEE (reference sequence). This CDR3 is built from 14 residues. CDR3 region: CASSLGTMGEKLFF. CDR3 coding DNA: TGTGCCAGCAGCTTGGGGACTATGGGGGAAAAACTGTTTTTT. Together with reference TRBV5-4 and TRBJ1-4, the CDR3 gives the full variable domain: ETGVTQSPTHLIKTRGQQVTLRCSSQSGHNTVSWYQQALGQGPQFIFQYYREEENGRGNFPPRFSGLQFPNYSSELNVNALELDDSALYLCASSLGTMGEKLFFGSGTQLSVL.

The V and J genes are TRBV9 and TRBJ2-2, with 7 bases matching TRBD2. The CDR3 loop spans 17 amino acids. The germline V gene has CDR1 SGDLS and CDR2 YYNGEE. The J segment lost 1 base and the V segment lost 4 bases, leaving 10 bases of the junction unmatched. The CDR3 DNA reads TGTGCCAGCAGCACCCCTCGGGCTAGCGGGAACACCGGGGAGCTGTTTTTT. Translating it yields CASSTPRASGNTGELFF.

As for this clone: A read error may produce the germline difference seen at one junction end. The chain has TRBV5-3 and TRBJ2-1; D is perhaps TRBD2 (6 bases). TRBV5-3 carries the ORF label, with uncertain function. The CDR3 contains 15 residues. DNA of the CDR3: TGTGCCAGCAGCTTGGAGGGGAGCTCCTACAATGAGCAGTTCTTC. This encodes CASSLEGSSYNEQFF.

This chain connects TRBV6-5 to TRBJ1-5; 7 positions match TRBD1. V lost 5 bases and J lost 6; bases outside the gene matches: 4. CDR1 is MNHEY, CDR2 SVGAGI, per germline. The CDR3 extends over 13 amino acids. CDR3 DNA: TGTGCCAGCAGTGGCCAGGGGGTTCAGCCCCAGCATTTT. Protein: CASSGQGVQPQHF.

The rearrangement uses TRBV5-1 and TRBJ2-1; D not resolved. Deletions cut 6 bases from V and 5 bases from J, with 6 bases between. The germline V gene encodes CDR1 SGHRS and CDR2 YFSETQ. The CDR3 is 11 residues long. CDR3 protein: CASNENNEQFF. CDR3 DNA: TGCGCCAGCAACGAGAACAATGAGCAGTTCTTC. Supplemented by reference TRBV5-1 and TRBJ2-1, the full variable domain reads KAGVTQTPRYLIKTRGQQVTLSCSPISGHRSVSWYQQTPGQGLQFLFEYFSETQRNKGNFPGRFSGRQFSNSRSEMNVSTLELGDSALYLCASNENNEQFFGPGTRLTVL.

The chain joins TRBV2 to TRBJ1-1; D not certain. CDR3 length equals 17 residues. Between the trimmed V and J ends, which lost 2 bases and 0 bases, there was a span of 16 bases. In germline, CDR1 is SNHLY, CDR2 FYNNEI. The CDR3 loop reads CASSEPFLLTVNTEAFF. CDR3 bases: TGTGCCAGCAGTGAACCCTTCCTATTAACGGTGAACACTGAAGCTTTCTTT.

The rearrangement links TRBV11-2 to TRBJ2-3; tentatively, D is TRBD1 or TRBD2 (6 bases each). Trimming took off 5 bases at V and 4 bases at J, with 16 bases between the two ends. Germline V gene sequence: CDR1 SGHAT, CDR2 FQNNGV. The CDR3 covers 15 residues. Here the CDR3 DNA reads TGTGCCAGCAGCGTCGCTCTCGGGGGCCCAGATACGCAGTATTTT. Its translation: CASSVALGGPDTQYF.

This clone has a handful of counts. V is TRBV28 and J is TRBJ1-2; TRBD1 aligns across 9 bases. Germline V lookup: CDR1 MDHEN, CDR2 SYDVKM. J gave up 8 bases and V 4 bases, and 11 bases lay outside the gene matches. CDR3 length: 15 residues. CDR3 region: CASSSPLWDRDGYTF. In DNA, the CDR3 is TGTGCCAGCAGTTCCCCCCTTTGGGACAGGGACGGCTACACCTTC.

The CDR3 spells CASSVEQGRATEQYF. For the CDR3, the DNA is TGTGCCAGCAGCGTAGAACAGGGAAGGGCCACCGAGCAGTACTTC. The rearrangement joins TRBV9 to TRBJ2-7; D might be TRBD1 (6 bases). This CDR3 spans 15 amino acids. Germline V gene sequence: CDR1 SGDLS, CDR2 YYNGEE. The V end lost 0 bases, the J end lost 6 bases, and 16 bases lay between the germline ends. Full variable domain (remainder filled in from reference TRBV9 and TRBJ2-7): DSGVTQTPKHLITATGQRVTLRCSPRSGDLSVYWYQQSLDQGLQFLIQYYNGEERAKGNILERFSAQQFPDLHSELNLSSLELGDSALYFCASSVEQGRATEQYFGPGTRLTVT.

V gene TRBV6-1 combines with J gene TRBJ1-3; tentatively, D is TRBD1 (5 bases). Trimming removed 8 bases from V and 6 bases from J, with 20 bases in between. Germline-derived CDR1 and CDR2 are MNHNS and SASEGT. CDR3 size: 15 residues. The DNA for the CDR3 is TGTGCCAGCTCGAAGCGACAGAATGTGCAAAACACCATATATTTT. As protein: CASSKRQNVQNTIYF.

V is TRBV5-1 and J is TRBJ2-7, with 13 bases identical to TRBD2. There are 15 residues in the CDR3. V lost 0 bases to trimming and J lost 7 bases; unmatched junction nucleotides: 4. From germline, CDR1 is SGHRS and CDR2 YFSETQ. The CDR3 DNA reads TGCGCCAGCAGCTTGGGGACTAGCGGGGGTGATGAGCAGTACTTC. Translation: CASSLGTSGGDEQYF.

The CDR3 sequence: CASSLAGDEQFF. CDR3 coding DNA: TGCGCCAGCAGCTTGGCAGGCGATGAGCAGTTCTTC. V usage is TRBV5-1 and J usage is TRBJ2-1; D gene unclear. The ends were cut back, 0 bases at V and 8 bases at J, with 6 bases in the middle. The CDR3 covers 12 residues. CDR1 and CDR2 (germline): SGHRS, YFSETQ.

The rearrangement joins TRBV5-1 to TRBJ2-1, with D maybe TRBD1 (6 bases). The germline CDR1 and CDR2 sequences are SGHRS and YFSETQ. Trimming left V 2 bases short and J 5 bases short, with 8 bases between. The CDR3 contains 13 residues. CDR3 DNA: TGCGCCAGCAGCTTACAGGGCCACAATGAGCAGTTCTTC. Translated, it gives CASSLQGHNEQFF.

J is TRBJ1-2 and V is TRBV7-9; D perhaps matches TRBD1 (5 bases). The germline V and J ends were trimmed by 5 bases and 10 bases, with 26 bases remaining between them. CDR3 length equals 16 residues. The germline gives CDR1 SEHNR, CDR2 FQNEAQ (reference sequence). As DNA, the CDR3 is TGTGCCAGCAGCCTAGGAGAGGGGAGTGGCTTCGGGGACTACACCTTC. Protein product: CASSLGEGSGFGDYTF.

The V and J genes are TRBV5-1 and TRBJ2-2, with a weak D call TRBD1 (5 bases). Trimming took 1 base from V and 2 from J, leaving 9 bases between them. The CDR3 consists of 15 residues. The germline gives CDR1 SGHRS, CDR2 YFSETQ. The CDR3 reads CASSLSGQNTGELFF. In DNA, the CDR3 is TGCGCCAGCAGCTTGTCTGGACAAAACACCGGGGAGCTGTTTTTT.

CDR3 sequence (DNA): TGCGCCAGCAGCCAACTCGGACAGGGGGCTAATGAGCAGTTCTTC. Its protein product is CASSQLGQGANEQFF. The chain combines TRBV4-3 with TRBJ2-1, with TRBD1 matching over 11 bases. Germline-derived CDR1 and CDR2 are LGHNA and YSLEER. The CDR3 contains 15 residues. Germline trimming cut 2 bases from V and 7 bases from J; bases unmatched to any gene: 4.

The chain couples TRBV5-1 to TRBJ1-2, with D unresolved. Deletions cut 0 bases from V and 1 base from J, with 10 bases between. CDR1 is SGHRS and CDR2 is YFSETQ in the germline V gene. The CDR3 runs to 15 residues. The CDR3 reads CASSLGSGFNYGYTF. The DNA of the CDR3 is TGCGCCAGCAGCTTGGGGTCAGGTTTTAACTATGGCTACACCTTC. The whole variable domain, remainder taken from reference TRBV5-1 and TRBJ1-2, is KAGVTQTPRYLIKTRGQQVTLSCSPISGHRSVSWYQQTPGQGLQFLFEYFSETQRNKGNFPGRFSGRQFSNSRSEMNVSTLELGDSALYLCASSLGSGFNYGYTFGSGTRLTVV.